This is a list of T cell receptor beta chains from one sample in a study of blood T cells in healthy people across ages. Via MiXCR, TCRdb re-called the 5' RACE reads, giving one row per CDR3 protein. The table lists roughly 800,000 distinct CDR3 sequences, 58% of them singletons. Sequenced material: blood. The receptors shown here come from a man aged 30 to 45 in good health. Both conserved end residues are part of each CDR3. The order of the fields is J gene, D gene, V gene, clone size, CDR3 length, CDR3 DNA, CDR3 protein. The D gene is left open where the match is weak. Some rows mark clone size as missing; the rest say once, few, many or name a class of expanded clone.

j_gene: TRBJ2-7
d_gene: NA
v_gene: TRBV9
abundance: few
len: 13
CDR3nt: TGTGCCAGCAGCCACCAGGCAGGTCTCGAGCAGTACTTC
CDR3aa: CASSHQAGLEQYF

j_gene: TRBJ2-1
d_gene: TRBD2
v_gene: TRBV9
abundance: NA
len: 15
CDR3nt: TGTGCCAGCAGCGCGACTAGCGGGAGTGGTAATGAGCAGTTCTTC
CDR3aa: CASSATSGSGNEQFF

j_gene: TRBJ2-7
d_gene: TRBD2
v_gene: TRBV7-9
abundance: few
len: 15
CDR3nt: TGTGCCAGCAGCTTAGGAGTTACTAGCGGTAACGAGCAGTACTTC
CDR3aa: CASSLGVTSGNEQYF

j_gene: TRBJ1-6
d_gene: TRBD1
v_gene: TRBV7-2
abundance: few
len: 14
CDR3nt: TGTGCCAGCAGCTTCGTCCAGGGGGATTCCCCCCTCCACTTT
CDR3aa: CASSFVQGDSPLHF

j_gene: TRBJ2-7
d_gene: NA
v_gene: TRBV7-9
abundance: NA
len: 11
CDR3nt: TGTGCCAGCAGCTCAAATACCGAGCAGTACTTC
CDR3aa: CASSSNTEQYF

j_gene: TRBJ2-1
d_gene: TRBD2
v_gene: TRBV6-1
abundance: NA
len: 14
CDR3nt: TGTGCCAGCAGTGAAGTCCCTAGCGGTGGTGAGCAGTTCTTC
CDR3aa: CASSEVPSGGEQFF

j_gene: TRBJ2-2
d_gene: NA
v_gene: TRBV5-6
abundance: NA
len: 13
CDR3nt: TGTGCCAGCAGCGATGGGATGGCCGGGGAGCTGTTTTTT
CDR3aa: CASSDGMAGELFF

j_gene: TRBJ1-1
d_gene: NA
v_gene: TRBV20-1
abundance: NA
len: 13
CDR3nt: TGCAGTGCTAGGGACACCTTGAACACTGAAGCTTTCTTT
CDR3aa: CSARDTLNTEAFF

j_gene: TRBJ1-5
d_gene: NA
v_gene: TRBV5-1
abundance: NA
len: 14
CDR3nt: TGCGCCAGCAGCTTGGGGACACAGAATCAGCCCCAGCATTTT
CDR3aa: CASSLGTQNQPQHF

j_gene: TRBJ2-5
d_gene: NA
v_gene: TRBV7-9
abundance: NA
len: 14
CDR3nt: TGTGCCAGCAGCAACCCCCAGGGGACAGAGACCCAGTACTTC
CDR3aa: CASSNPQGTETQYF

j_gene: TRBJ2-4
d_gene: NA
v_gene: TRBV7-2
abundance: few
len: 17
CDR3nt: TGTGCCAGCAGCTCGGGGGGCACAGGGGCACGCAAAAACATTCAGTACTTC
CDR3aa: CASSSGGTGARKNIQYF

j_gene: TRBJ2-1
d_gene: TRBD2
v_gene: TRBV4-3
abundance: NA
len: 15
CDR3nt: TGCGCCAGCAGCAATTGGGGTGGGGGAGGGGATGAGCAGTTCTTC
CDR3aa: CASSNWGGGGDEQFF

j_gene: TRBJ2-6
d_gene: TRBD1
v_gene: TRBV27
abundance: NA
len: 16
CDR3nt: TGTGCCAGCAGTCTGGAGACAGGGCCCGGGGCCAACGTCCTGACTTTC
CDR3aa: CASSLETGPGANVLTF

j_gene: TRBJ1-1
d_gene: NA
v_gene: TRBV29-1
abundance: NA
len: 12
CDR3nt: TGCAGCGTCCCGAGGGCAGGGACTGAAGCTTTCTTT
CDR3aa: CSVPRAGTEAFF

j_gene: TRBJ2-4
d_gene: NA
v_gene: TRBV4-3
abundance: few
len: 14
CDR3nt: TGCGCCAGCAGCCAAGATTTAAGGGCCGCTGTTCAGTACTTC
CDR3aa: CASSQDLRAAVQYF

j_gene: TRBJ2-7
d_gene: NA
v_gene: TRBV2
abundance: NA
len: 15
CDR3nt: TGTGCCAGCAGTGTTCGCCGCGGTCTCTCCTACGAGCAGTACTTC
CDR3aa: CASSVRRGLSYEQYF